The clone carrying this T cell receptor beta chain was counted only a few times. Method: immunoSEQ multiplex PCR; TCRdb's copy keeps in-frame clones and lacks some. The sample lists about 6,000 clones; roughly 80% were seen once. The sample comes from a study of T cell clonotyping in hematopoietic cell transplantation. The germline V and J ends were trimmed by 1 base and 8 bases, with 14 bases remaining between them. Germline V gene sequence: CDR1 PRHDT, CDR2 FYEKMQ (reference sequence). This CDR3 is built from 14 residues. V gene TRBV13 combines with J gene TRBJ1-1; D call uncertain. This clonotype originated in a male patient aged 70-85 years who had an allogeneic stem cell transplant from an unrelated donor, so T cells may come from the graft donor. Some clones in this sample may be carry-over from other donors' samples. The specimen comprised peripheral blood mononuclear cells, sampled 180 days after allogeneic stem cell transplant. In nucleotides, the CDR3 is TGTGCCAGCAGCTTAGTAGGGCAAGACTTCGAAGCTTTCTTT. Protein product: CASSLVGQDFEAFF.